The next 11 T cell receptor beta chains were all read from a single sample in a study of OX40 agonist ivuxolimab in advanced cancers. Method: immunoSEQ multiplex PCR; TCRdb's copy keeps in-frame clones and lacks some. Seen here are tens of thousands of clones, approximately 85% observed once, and the top ten hold over 8.5%. The material sequenced was CD4+ or CD8+ T cells sorted from blood, taken in a trial of the OX40 agonist ivuxolimab. These receptors all stem from an adult with an advanced solid tumor such as melanoma, head and neck, liver or kidney cancer.

The rearrangement joins TRBV15 to TRBJ1-5; D might be TRBD1 (5 bases). Germline V gene sequence: CDR1 LNHNV, CDR2 YYDKDF (reference sequence). Trimming removed 0 bases at V and 2 bases at J, with 17 bases between. The CDR3 has 18 amino acids. The chain's CDR3 is CATSRDSNTGGGNQPQHF. CDR3 bases: TGTGCCACCAGCAGAGATAGTAACACCGGGGGGGGCAATCAGCCCCAGCATTTT.

The CDR3 DNA reads as TGTGCCAGCAGCTCGGGCAGGGGCGCAGATACGCAGTATTTT. It yields the protein CASSSGRGADTQYF. The chain links TRBV7-8 to TRBJ2-3, with D possibly matching TRBD1 (6 bases). Trimming removed 4 bases from V and 4 bases from J, with 12 bases in between. This CDR3 spans 14 amino acids. Germline V gives CDR1 SGHVS, CDR2 FQNEAQ. Complete variable domain (other parts from reference TRBV7-8 and TRBJ2-3): GAGVSQSPRYKVAKRGQDVALRCDPISGHVSLFWYQQALGQGPEFLTYFQNEAQLDKSGLPSDRFFAERPEGSVSTLKIQRTQQEDSAVYLCASSSGRGADTQYFGPGTRLTVL.

V usage is TRBV14 and J usage is TRBJ1-2, with 7 nucleotides matching TRBD1. The germline V gene encodes CDR1 SGHDN and CDR2 FVKESK. J gave up 8 bases and V 4 bases, and 10 bases lay outside the gene matches. CDR3 size: 14 residues. This CDR3 reads CASSPLGQSHGYTF. As DNA, the CDR3 is TGTGCCAGCAGCCCACTGGGACAGTCCCACGGCTACACCTTC.

The rearrangement links TRBV6-5 to TRBJ2-7, with 8 positions matching TRBD1. The CDR3 runs to 15 residues. Trimming at V came to 6 bases and at J to 3 bases, leaving 10 bases not matched to a gene. The germline V gene encodes CDR1 MNHEY and CDR2 SVGAGI. DNA of the CDR3: TGTGCCAGCAGGTCCTCTCAGGGGGCAGGCTACGAGCAGTACGTC. Translating gives CASRSSQGAGYEQYV.

The CDR3 sequence is CASSTRGDIQPQHF. DNA for the CDR3: TGTGCCAGCAGCACCCGAGGGGACATTCAGCCCCAGCATTTT. This rearrangement joins TRBV7-8 to TRBJ1-5; D is perhaps TRBD1 (6 bases). V lost 5 bases and J lost 6, with 14 bases in between. Germline CDR1 reads SGHVS; CDR2 reads FQNEAQ. The CDR3 consists of 14 residues.

V is TRBV7-2 and J is TRBJ2-1; D possibly corresponds to TRBD2 (6 bases). The CDR3 loop spans 16 amino acids. Germline assignment: CDR1 SGHTA and CDR2 FQGNSA. V shed 1 base and J shed 5 bases, with 15 bases lying between them. The CDR3 sequence: CASSLVVGLFNNEQFF. The CDR3 DNA reads as TGTGCCAGCAGCTTAGTGGTGGGACTCTTTAACAATGAGCAGTTCTTC. The full variable domain, with the rest looked up from reference TRBV7-2 and TRBJ2-1, is GAGVSQSPSNKVTEKGKDVELRCDPISGHTALYWYRQSLGQGLEFLIYFQGNSAPDKSGLPSDRFSAERTGGSVSTLTIQRTQQEDSAVYLCASSLVVGLFNNEQFFGPGTRLTVL.

The rearrangement links TRBV28 to TRBJ2-7; the D gene is possibly TRBD2 (5 bases). V gave up 8 bases and J gave up 6 bases, with 11 bases separating them. Germline CDR1 and CDR2: MDHEN and SYDVKM. CDR3 length: 11 residues. CDR3 DNA sequence: TGTGCCAGCCAAAGGGAGCCCGAGCAGTACTTC. Its protein is CASQREPEQYF. The full variable domain, in which reference TRBV28 and TRBJ2-7 provide the parts outside the CDR3, is DVKVTQSSRYLVKRTGEKVFLECVQDMDHENMFWYRQDPGLGLRLIYFSYDVKMKEKGDIPEGYSVSREKKERFSLILESASTNQTSMYLCASQREPEQYFGPGTRLTVT.

V gene TRBV6-5 combines with J gene TRBJ2-5; no reliable D call. V lost 7 bases, J lost 2 bases, and 11 bases lay in between. Germline CDR1 and CDR2: MNHEY and SVGAGI. CDR3 length equals 13 residues. CDR3 region: CASTRTNQETQYF. CDR3 bases: TGTGCCAGCACTAGAACAAATCAAGAGACCCAGTACTTC.

This clone was recorded once. The chain couples TRBV5-8 to TRBJ1-4; 8 bases agree with TRBD1. J was trimmed by 7 bases and V by 4 bases; bases with no gene match: 9. The CDR3 is made up of 15 amino acids. Germline-derived CDR1 and CDR2 are SGHTS and YDEGEE. CDR3 in amino acids: CASSSQGAMVEKLFF. The CDR3 DNA follows: TGTGCCAGCAGCAGTCAGGGGGCGATGGTTGAAAAACTGTTTTTT.

J is TRBJ2-7 and V is TRBV7-6, with 11 bases aligning to TRBD2. Trimming cost V 2 bases and J 4 bases; bases outside gene matches: 4. The CDR3 has 15 amino acids. Germline CDR1 and CDR2: SGHVS and FNYEAQ. CDR3 in DNA: TGTGCCAGCAGCTTACTAGCGGGGGGCGTATACGAGCAGTACGTC. Translating gives CASSLLAGGVYEQYV.

The chain joins TRBV7-9 to TRBJ2-2, with D possibly TRBD1 on 5 matching bases. Per germline, CDR1 SEHNR and CDR2 FQNEAQ (reference sequence). The CDR3 contains 16 residues. V shed 6 bases and J shed 0 bases, with 14 bases lying between them. Written as DNA, the CDR3 is TGTGCCAGCAGAAGGGCGGACACCGCGAACACCGGGGAGCTGTTTTTT. Translating it yields CASRRADTANTGELFF.